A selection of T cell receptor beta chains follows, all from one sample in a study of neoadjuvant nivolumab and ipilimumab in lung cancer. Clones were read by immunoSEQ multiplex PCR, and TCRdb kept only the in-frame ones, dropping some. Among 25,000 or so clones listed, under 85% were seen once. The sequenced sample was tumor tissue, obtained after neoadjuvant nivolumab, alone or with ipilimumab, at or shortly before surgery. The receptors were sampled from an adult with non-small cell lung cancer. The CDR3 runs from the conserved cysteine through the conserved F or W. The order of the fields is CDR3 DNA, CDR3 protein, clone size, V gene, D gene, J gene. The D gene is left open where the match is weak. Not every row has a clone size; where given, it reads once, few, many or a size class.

TGCAGCGTTGAAGAGTGGGGGGAGCAGTACTTC,CSVEEWGEQYF,.,TRBV29-1,.,TRBJ2-7
TGTGCCAGCTCACCAACCAAGGACAGGGGAAATGAAAAACTGTTTTTT,CASSPTKDRGNEKLFF,.,TRBV18,TRBD1,TRBJ1-4
TGTGCCAGCTGGACAGGAGTAGAGGGAACTGAAGCTTTCTTT,CASWTGVEGTEAFF,.,TRBV2,TRBD1,TRBJ1-1
TGTGCCAGTAGTATCGGAGGAGAGACCCAGTACTTC,CASSIGGETQYF,medium-sized,TRBV19,.,TRBJ2-5
TGTGCCAGCAGCGCGAAGGGGTTGTCTAATGAAAAACTGTTTTTT,CASSAKGLSNEKLFF,.,TRBV5-4,.,TRBJ1-4
TGTGCCAGCTCACCACCTCAGGGGTCTGAAAAACTGTTTTTT,CASSPPQGSEKLFF,.,TRBV18,.,TRBJ1-4
TGTGCCAGCAGTTCGCGGACTAGCGGATACAATGAGCAGTTCTTC,CASSSRTSGYNEQFF,.,TRBV6-6,TRBD2,TRBJ2-1
TGCGCCAGCAGACTTAGGATTGGTGATTACGAGCAGTACTTC,CASRLRIGDYEQYF,.,TRBV5-1,.,TRBJ2-7
TGTGCCAGCAGGAATAGCGGGAGTACCTACGAGCAGTACTTC,CASRNSGSTYEQYF,.,TRBV28,TRBD2,TRBJ2-7
TGTGCCAGCAGCTGGAGGGGGCTAGCGGGGGAGCCGGTCCAAGAGACCCAGTACTTC,CASSWRGLAGEPVQETQYF,.,TRBV7-9,TRBD2,TRBJ2-5
TGTGCCAGCAGCTTAAGACTAGCAAGCGACGAGCAGTACTTC,CASSLRLASDEQYF,.,TRBV5-4,TRBD2,TRBJ2-7
TGTGCCAGCAGCGCCAGGGGGGGGGTTAACGAGCAGTACTTC,CASSARGGVNEQYF,.,TRBV9,.,TRBJ2-7
TGTGCCAGCAGCTTAAGTTATGGGACAGGGTCCTACGAGCAGTACTTC,CASSLSYGTGSYEQYF,.,TRBV7-9,TRBD1,TRBJ2-7
TGTGCCAGCAGCTTAAGTCCTAACTACGAGCAGTACTTC,CASSLSPNYEQYF,few,TRBV7-2,.,TRBJ2-7
TGTGCCAGCAGCCCCAGGGGGCAGCCCCAGCATTTT,CASSPRGQPQHF,.,TRBV7-2,TRBD1,TRBJ1-5
TGCGCCAGCAGCTTGGTAGGACTAGCGGGAGGGCCGGGGTACGAGCAGTACTTC,CASSLVGLAGGPGYEQYF,.,TRBV5-1,TRBD2,TRBJ2-7
TGTGCCAGCAGCTTAAGGGGCGGGGGGGAAGAGACCCAGTACTTC,CASSLRGGGEETQYF,.,TRBV5-4,TRBD2,TRBJ2-5
TGTGCCTCGGAGGGGCCCTCCTACGAGCAGTACTTC,CASEGPSYEQYF,.,TRBV6-5,.,TRBJ2-7
TGTGCCAGCAGCGTAGCTGGTGGGGTTATAGGAGCCGGGGAGCTGTTTTTT,CASSVAGGVIGAGELFF,.,TRBV9,.,TRBJ2-2
TGCGCCAGCAGCCCGACGGAAACCTATAATTCACCCCTCCACTTT,CASSPTETYNSPLHF,.,TRBV5-1,.,TRBJ1-6
TGTGCCAGCAGATTGACAAGTGGGGAAAACACCATATATTTT,CASRLTSGENTIYF,.,TRBV28,.,TRBJ1-3
TGTGCCAGCAGCGACCGGACTAGCGGAAACTACGAGCAGTACTTC,CASSDRTSGNYEQYF,.,TRBV13,TRBD2,TRBJ2-7
TGTGCCAGCAGCTTGGTAGGGGGGAAGGGAGGCTACACCTTC,CASSLVGGKGGYTF,.,TRBV5-6,.,TRBJ1-2
TGTGCCAGCAGTGGCGGGACAGGGCTATTTGGGGGCTACACCTTC,CASSGGTGLFGGYTF,.,TRBV6-1,TRBD1,TRBJ1-2
TGTGCCAGCAGCCCTGTTTCCTACGAGCAGTACTTC,CASSPVSYEQYF,.,TRBV28,.,TRBJ2-7
TGTGCCAGCGCCGGGGTCCTTGGCGCAAACTATGGCTACACCTTC,CASAGVLGANYGYTF,.,TRBV27,.,TRBJ1-2
TGTGCCAGCAGCTTAGTTCTGGGACGCACCAATGAGCAGTTCTTC,CASSLVLGRTNEQFF,.,TRBV7-9,.,TRBJ2-1
TGTGCCATCAGTGCGGACAGGGCTAACTATGGCTACACCTTC,CAISADRANYGYTF,.,TRBV10-3,TRBD1,TRBJ1-2
TGTGCCAGCAGCTTAGCGAAAACAGGTTACCTCTACAATGAGCAGTTCTTC,CASSLAKTGYLYNEQFF,medium-sized,TRBV7-6,.,TRBJ2-1
TGTGCCATCAGTGACGGACGGGCTATTAATGAAAAACTGTTTTTT,CAISDGRAINEKLFF,.,TRBV10-3,.,TRBJ1-4
TGTGCCAGCAGCCCGGGCGCGGGTAGCTCCTACGAGCAGTACTTC,CASSPGAGSSYEQYF,few,TRBV5-4,.,TRBJ2-7
TGTGCCAGCAGCATAAGGGGTTTAGATACGCAGTATTTT,CASSIRGLDTQYF,once,TRBV9,.,TRBJ2-3
TGCGCCAGCAGTGAAAAGGGAGGTAATGAAAAACTGTTTTTT,CASSEKGGNEKLFF,once,TRBV10-2,.,TRBJ1-4
TGTGCCAGCAGCGGCCGGGACAGCCTTAATGAAAAACTGTTTTTT,CASSGRDSLNEKLFF,.,TRBV7-9,TRBD1,TRBJ1-4
TGTGCCAGCAGCGACGGGACTAGCGGGAGTGGCACAGATACGCAGTATTTT,CASSDGTSGSGTDTQYF,.,TRBV2,TRBD2,TRBJ2-3
TGTGCCAGCAGTGACAGGGTCGGCTATGGCTACACCTTC,CASSDRVGYGYTF,.,TRBV6-1,.,TRBJ1-2
TGTGCCAGCAGTTTTTTGGCGGGCACAGATACGCAGTATTTT,CASSFLAGTDTQYF,.,TRBV28,.,TRBJ2-3
TGTGCCAGCAACCCCGACAGGGGGACCTACGAGCAGTACTTC,CASNPDRGTYEQYF,.,TRBV6-1,TRBD1,TRBJ2-7
TGTGCCAGTAGTATAGGTTTAGGAACAGATACGCAGTATTTT,CASSIGLGTDTQYF,few,TRBV19,.,TRBJ2-3
TGTGCCAGCAGTTCCGGACAGGGGGCGAACATTCAGTACTTC,CASSSGQGANIQYF,.,TRBV28,TRBD1,TRBJ2-4
TGTGCCAGCAGGGAAGTTTTTAATTCACCCCTCCACTTT,CASREVFNSPLHF,.,TRBV27,.,TRBJ1-6
TGTGCCAGCAGCGATGGGCTAGCCAAAAACATTCAGTACTTC,CASSDGLAKNIQYF,.,TRBV9,.,TRBJ2-4
TGTGCCAGCAGTGAAGCCCGGGACAGGGGAGAGACCCAGTACTTC,CASSEARDRGETQYF,.,TRBV2,TRBD1,TRBJ2-5
TGTGCCATCAGTGAGCGACAGGTAGGAGAGACCCAGTACTTC,CAISERQVGETQYF,.,TRBV10-3,.,TRBJ2-5
TGTGCCAGCAGTGAAAATTACGGGGGGTCGGGAAACATTCAGTACTTC,CASSENYGGSGNIQYF,.,TRBV6-1,TRBD2,TRBJ2-4
TGTGCCAGCCACCGGTTCTCGGGGGAGAACACTGAAGCTTTCTTT,CASHRFSGENTEAFF,few,TRBV2,.,TRBJ1-1
TGCGCCAGCAGCTCTGGAGGGGCCTCCTACGAGCAGTACTTC,CASSSGGASYEQYF,.,TRBV5-1,.,TRBJ2-7
TGTGCCACCAGCAGAGATCGGGTCCAGGGTGAAGCTTTCTTT,CATSRDRVQGEAFF,.,TRBV15,.,TRBJ1-1
TGTGCCAGCAGCTTAAGGGGGGTGCAAGGTGGCTACACCTTC,CASSLRGVQGGYTF,once,TRBV7-2,.,TRBJ1-2
TGTGCCATCAGTGAGGGACTAGCGTTCTACGAGCAGTACTTC,CAISEGLAFYEQYF,.,TRBV10-3,TRBD2,TRBJ2-7
TGCGCCAGTGTGAAGACAGGTTCCGACGAGCAGTACTTC,CASVKTGSDEQYF,.,TRBV5-1,.,TRBJ2-7
TGTGCCACACGGGACAGGGAAAGCGACGAGCAGTACTTC,CATRDRESDEQYF,.,TRBV28,TRBD1,TRBJ2-7
TGTGCCTGGAGTGCCCAAAAAGAGACCCAGTACTTC,CAWSAQKETQYF,.,TRBV30,.,TRBJ2-5
TGTGCCAGCAGACAACAGGGGGTGAGGGATGGCTACACCTTC,CASRQQGVRDGYTF,once,TRBV6-5,TRBD1,TRBJ1-2